This record looks at one T cell receptor (beta chain) sequence and its context. TCRdb's copy holds only in-frame clones and misses some; the assay was immunoSEQ multiplex PCR. In the table there are hundreds of thousands of clones, roughly 96% of which are singletons. In the naive CD8 group, cells lacked CD45RO and were positively selected for CCR7, so terminally differentiated effector memory CD45RA+ cells were left out. The data were taken from a study of shared clonotypes between healthy human individuals. There are 16 residues in the CDR3. Germline V gene lookup returns CDR1 MNHNY and CDR2 SVGAGI (reference sequence). V trimming: 5 bases; J trimming: 3 bases; junction bases outside the gene matches: 7.

The sequence was collected from a woman aged 25 to 39 in good health. Sequencing was carried out using naive CD8+ T cells sorted from blood. The V and J genes are TRBV6-6 and TRBJ2-2, with 9 bases that match TRBD1. CDR3 in amino acids: CASSATQGADTGELFF. The CDR3 DNA reads TGTGCCAGCAGTGCGACACAGGGGGCGGACACCGGGGAGCTGTTTTTT.